A selection of T cell receptor beta chains follows, all from one sample in a study of cytomegalovirus exposure and HLA in healthy donors. Assay used: immunoSEQ multiplex PCR; TCRdb lists only in-frame clones, some missing. The sample contains tens of thousands of clones, 53% of which appear only once. What was sequenced was PBMCs. The origin of the receptors is a woman in her 40s in good health and CMV-seropositive. Both conserved end residues are part of each CDR3. The order of the fields is D gene, V gene, J gene, clone size, CDR3 DNA, CDR3 protein. D genes are given only for firm matches. Size is omitted from some rows. Given values are once, few, many or a class for expanded clones.

D: .; V: TRBV2; J: TRBJ2-6; size: .; DNA: TGTGCCAGCAGTCCCACGGGGAACTCTGGGGCCAACGTCCTGACTTTC; CDR3: CASSPTGNSGANVLTF
D: .; V: TRBV9; J: TRBJ2-7; size: .; DNA: TGTGCCAGCAGCGGGTCGGGGAGTCCTGCCGAGCAGTACTTC; CDR3: CASSGSGSPAEQYF
D: TRBD1; V: TRBV10-1; J: TRBJ2-2; size: .; DNA: TGCGCCAGCAGTGGGACAGGGAACACCGGGGAGCTGTTTTTT; CDR3: CASSGTGNTGELFF
D: .; V: TRBV7-2; J: TRBJ2-5; size: .; DNA: TGTGCCAGCAGCTTACAGGGCGGGGTTCGAGAGACCCAGTACTTC; CDR3: CASSLQGGVRETQYF
D: .; V: TRBV28; J: TRBJ1-4; size: .; DNA: TGTGCCAGCAGTTTATTGGGGCAGATTAATGAAAAACTGTTTTTT; CDR3: CASSLLGQINEKLFF
D: TRBD1; V: TRBV2; J: TRBJ1-4; size: .; DNA: TGTGCCAGCGCCCCGAGGGGGCGTGGTGAAAAACTGTTTTTT; CDR3: CASAPRGRGEKLFF
D: .; V: TRBV5-1; J: TRBJ1-2; size: .; DNA: TGCGCCAGCAGCTCTTTTACGGCAGGCCGAGGCTACACCTTC; CDR3: CASSSFTAGRGYTF
D: .; V: TRBV19; J: TRBJ2-1; size: .; DNA: TGTGCCAGTTCCTCTAGTGGGGCACAGGGCGGGCGTCTCTTC; CDR3: CASSSSGAQGGRLF
D: .; V: TRBV19; J: TRBJ2-5; size: once; DNA: TGTGCCAGTAGTATAGGGGCCTACGAGACCCAGTACTTC; CDR3: CASSIGAYETQYF
D: TRBD2; V: TRBV5-8; J: TRBJ2-3; size: few; DNA: TGTGCCAGCAGCAAGGGACTAGCGGGGGAGGGAGATACGCAGTATTTT; CDR3: CASSKGLAGEGDTQYF
D: TRBD2; V: TRBV5-6; J: TRBJ2-5; size: few; DNA: TGTGCCAGCAGCTTGGGGACTAGGAAAGAGACCCAGTACTTC; CDR3: CASSLGTRKETQYF
D: TRBD1; V: TRBV7-2; J: TRBJ1-2; size: .; DNA: TGTGCCAGCAGCCGACAGGGAGCTAACTATGGCTACACCTTC; CDR3: CASSRQGANYGYTF
D: .; V: TRBV7-2; J: TRBJ1-5; size: .; DNA: TGTGCCAGCAGCCTGGGCAGGGAGGGGGCCCAGCATTTT; CDR3: CASSLGREGAQHF
D: TRBD1; V: TRBV5-1; J: TRBJ1-1; size: .; DNA: TGCGCCAGCAACCCCCCAGGGGGCCCTCCGGGGAGCACTGAAGCTTTCTTT; CDR3: CASNPPGGPPGSTEAFF
D: .; V: TRBV5-1; J: TRBJ1-1; size: .; DNA: TGCGCCAGCAGCACAACAGGATCCAACACTGAAGCTTTCTTT; CDR3: CASSTTGSNTEAFF
D: .; V: TRBV9; J: TRBJ1-1; size: once; DNA: TGTGCCAGCAGCACCTCGGGAGTCACTGAAGCTTTCTTT; CDR3: CASSTSGVTEAFF
D: TRBD1; V: TRBV5-4; J: TRBJ2-7; size: .; DNA: TGTGCCAGCAGCCTGACAGGGGTCGAGCAGTACTTC; CDR3: CASSLTGVEQYF
D: .; V: TRBV5-8; J: TRBJ1-2; size: .; DNA: TGTGCCAGCAGCTTGGAGGGGCGAGGCTATGGCTACACCTTC; CDR3: CASSLEGRGYGYTF
D: TRBD1; V: TRBV5-4; J: TRBJ2-5; size: .; DNA: TGTGCCAGCAGCGAGAAGACAGGGACAGAGACCCAGTACTTC; CDR3: CASSEKTGTETQYF
D: .; V: TRBV11-3; J: TRBJ2-3; size: few; DNA: TGTGCCAGCAGCCGGGGATCGGCAGATACGCAGTATTTT; CDR3: CASSRGSADTQYF
D: .; V: TRBV15; J: TRBJ1-2; size: .; DNA: TGTGCCACCAGCAGAGATGGACTGCGAAGCTATGGCTACACCTTC; CDR3: CATSRDGLRSYGYTF
D: .; V: TRBV7-2; J: TRBJ1-1; size: .; DNA: TGTGCCAGCAGCCAGAGCGTAGACACTGAAGCTTTCTTT; CDR3: CASSQSVDTEAFF
D: .; V: TRBV5-4; J: TRBJ2-3; size: .; DNA: TGTGCCAGCAGCTTGGAACAGTATACGCAGTATTTT; CDR3: CASSLEQYTQYF
D: .; V: TRBV18; J: TRBJ2-2; size: once; DNA: TGTGCCAGCTCACTACGATCTCCAGGGGCGAACGGGGAGCTGTTTTTT; CDR3: CASSLRSPGANGELFF
D: .; V: TRBV14; J: TRBJ1-1; size: .; DNA: TGTGCCAGCAGCCAACACAACACACGGGGAGCTTTCTTT; CDR3: CASSQHNTRGAFF
D: TRBD1; V: TRBV7-9; J: TRBJ2-7; size: .; DNA: TGTGCCAGCAGCTTAGGGGACAGCGTTCGGCACGAGCAGTACTTC; CDR3: CASSLGDSVRHEQYF
D: TRBD1; V: TRBV28; J: TRBJ1-2; size: few; DNA: TGTGCCAGCAGTCTACCTCAGGGGGCTGGGGGCTATGGCTACACCTTC; CDR3: CASSLPQGAGGYGYTF
D: .; V: TRBV9; J: TRBJ2-1; size: few; DNA: TGTGCCAGCAGCGTAGACGGACGACTAGTCGATGAGCAGTTCTTC; CDR3: CASSVDGRLVDEQFF
D: .; V: TRBV14; J: TRBJ2-5; size: .; DNA: TGTGCCAGCAGCCAACTATCAGGGTTGCGGGAGACCCAGTACTTC; CDR3: CASSQLSGLRETQYF
D: TRBD2; V: TRBV25-1; J: TRBJ2-7; size: .; DNA: TGTGCCAGCAGTGCGACTAGCGGGGAAACCTACGAGCAGTACTTC; CDR3: CASSATSGETYEQYF
D: TRBD2; V: TRBV19; J: TRBJ2-1; size: .; DNA: TGTGCCAGTAGTGTAACTCCGGGACTAGCGGGGAGGAGCTCCTACAATGAGCAGTTCTTC; CDR3: CASSVTPGLAGRSSYNEQFF
D: .; V: TRBV5-1; J: TRBJ2-7; size: .; DNA: TGCGCCAGCAGCTTGTTCCCAGGTTACGAGCAGTACTTC; CDR3: CASSLFPGYEQYF
D: TRBD2; V: TRBV4-3; J: TRBJ2-1; size: .; DNA: TGCGCCAGCAGCCAAGAAAGGGAGCGGGGGACCTACAATGAGCAGTTCTTC; CDR3: CASSQERERGTYNEQFF
D: TRBD2; V: TRBV2; J: TRBJ2-3; size: .; DNA: TGTGCCAGCAGTGGACTAGCCAGCACAGATACGCAGTATTTT; CDR3: CASSGLASTDTQYF
D: .; V: TRBV19; J: TRBJ1-3; size: few; DNA: TGTGCCAGTAGTATAATGACAGGAACAAACACCATATATTTT; CDR3: CASSIMTGTNTIYF
D: .; V: TRBV7-2; J: TRBJ2-4; size: .; DNA: TGTGCCAGCAGTTATACGGAAAACATTCAGTACTTC; CDR3: CASSYTENIQYF
D: .; V: TRBV19; J: TRBJ2-3; size: .; DNA: TGTGCCACCGCATCCAGGGGCGCGGGCGATACGCAGTATTTT; CDR3: CATASRGAGDTQYF
D: TRBD2; V: TRBV7-9; J: TRBJ2-7; size: few; DNA: TGTGCCAGCAGCTTTCCAGAGCGGGGGGCTATGTACGAGCAGTACTTC; CDR3: CASSFPERGAMYEQYF
D: TRBD2; V: TRBV7-2; J: TRBJ2-3; size: .; DNA: TGTGCCAGCAGCTTAGCTCCGACGCGAGCGGGGGGGCGCGGAGATACGCAGTATTTT; CDR3: CASSLAPTRAGGRGDTQYF
D: .; V: TRBV7-3; J: TRBJ1-1; size: .; DNA: TGTGCCAGCAGCTTAACGTCCCAATCCGTGGGCGCGGGGCGAAACCCTGAAGCTTTCTTT; CDR3: CASSLTSQSVGAGRNPEAFF
D: TRBD1; V: TRBV11-2; J: TRBJ1-6; size: .; DNA: TGTGCCAGCAGCTCTGGGACAGGGGCTGGGAATTCACCCCTCCACTTT; CDR3: CASSSGTGAGNSPLHF
D: .; V: TRBV15; J: TRBJ1-5; size: few; DNA: TGTGCCACCAGCAGAGATAAGGGGGTGAATCAGCCCCAGCATTTT; CDR3: CATSRDKGVNQPQHF
D: TRBD2; V: TRBV19; J: TRBJ2-3; size: many; DNA: TGTGCCAGTAGCGGACTAGCGGGGGGTGGGACAGATACGCAGTATTTT; CDR3: CASSGLAGGGTDTQYF
D: TRBD1; V: TRBV9; J: TRBJ1-5; size: .; DNA: TGTGCCAGCAGCCCAGGGACAGGGGTCAATCAGCCCCAGCATTTT; CDR3: CASSPGTGVNQPQHF
D: TRBD2; V: TRBV19; J: TRBJ2-7; size: .; DNA: TGTGCCAGTAGTATTGTGGGGGGGTCCTCCTACGAGCAGTACTTC; CDR3: CASSIVGGSSYEQYF
D: TRBD2; V: TRBV10-1; J: TRBJ2-3; size: .; DNA: TGCGCCAGCAGTGACATAGCGGGGGGCACAGATACGCAGTATTTT; CDR3: CASSDIAGGTDTQYF
D: .; V: TRBV5-6; J: TRBJ2-5; size: .; DNA: TGTGCCAGCAGCCGACATCTCCAAGAGACCCAGTACTTC; CDR3: CASSRHLQETQYF
D: .; V: TRBV6-5; J: TRBJ2-7; size: .; DNA: TGTGCCAGCAGTTACCCCGGGAGCCGCGAGCAGTACTTC; CDR3: CASSYPGSREQYF
D: TRBD1; V: TRBV7-9; J: TRBJ1-2; size: .; DNA: TGTGCCAGCAGCTTGGCGGGACAGGTCCTTTATGGCTACACCTTC; CDR3: CASSLAGQVLYGYTF
D: .; V: TRBV4-2; J: TRBJ1-2; size: .; DNA: TGTGCCAGCAGCCAAGTGGCGGGAGGCTACACCTTC; CDR3: CASSQVAGGYTF
D: TRBD1; V: TRBV10-3; J: TRBJ2-7; size: .; DNA: TGTGCCATCAGGAAGGACAGGGGTGCCTACGAGCAGTACTTC; CDR3: CAIRKDRGAYEQYF
D: TRBD1; V: TRBV4-2; J: TRBJ2-2; size: .; DNA: TGTGCCAGCAGCCACGACAGGGTCACCGGGGAGCTGTTTTTT; CDR3: CASSHDRVTGELFF
D: TRBD1; V: TRBV19; J: TRBJ1-1; size: .; DNA: TGTGCCAGTAGCCCGAAACAGGGGTGGACTGAAGCTTTCTTT; CDR3: CASSPKQGWTEAFF
D: .; V: TRBV7-9; J: TRBJ2-7; size: .; DNA: TGTGCCAGCAGCTTAGGTGACAGCCTCATCGAGAGGTACTTC; CDR3: CASSLGDSLIERYF
D: TRBD2; V: TRBV7-9; J: TRBJ2-2; size: .; DNA: TGTGCCAGCAGCTCCGGCACTAGCGGGGTCACCGGGGAGCTGTTTTTT; CDR3: CASSSGTSGVTGELFF
D: TRBD2; V: TRBV30; J: TRBJ2-1; size: .; DNA: TGTGCCTGGAGTGTACTAGCGGGGTCCTACAATGAGCAGTTCTTC; CDR3: CAWSVLAGSYNEQFF
D: .; V: TRBV11-3; J: TRBJ2-2; size: few; DNA: TGTGCCAGCAGCTTCATGAACACCGGGGAGCTGTTTTTT; CDR3: CASSFMNTGELFF
D: TRBD2; V: TRBV29-1; J: TRBJ2-3; size: .; DNA: TGCAGCGTTTCGCTAGCGGGGACCGCTACGCAGTATTTT; CDR3: CSVSLAGTATQYF